This T cell receptor beta chain was sequenced in a study of T cell repertoires in cytomegalovirus infection. V was trimmed by 8 bases and J by 0 bases, leaving 7 bases between them. This CDR3 spans 12 amino acids. Germline CDR1 reads MDHEN; CDR2 reads SYDVKM. Each CDR3 protein is one row after TCRdb ran MiXCR on the reads. The data hold approximately 500,000 distinct CDR3 sequences, with approximately 10% observed a single time. This clonotype was seen ten or more times. The source is a human donor in good health (CMV status not recorded). Some clones in this sample may be carry-over from other donors' samples. Sequencing input: PBMCs. The J gene is TRBJ1-2, the V gene TRBV28; D not resolved. The CDR3 is CASRHPNYGYTF. The CDR3 nucleotides are TGTGCCAGCCGACACCCTAACTATGGCTACACCTTC.